This T cell receptor beta chain was profiled in a study of glioma-infiltrating T cells after dendritic cell vaccination. Study results and limitations: Longer survival after dendritic cell vaccination followed higher pretreatment TIL content. The cohort had few patients with full blood and tumor sets.

On this clone: Antigen: not known.

Per the germline V gene, CDR1 is MNHEY and CDR2 is SMNVEV (reference sequence). This CDR3 contains 16 residues. V shed 5 bases, J shed 2 bases, and the junction held 8 bases outside the gene matches. Measured with immunoSEQ multiplex PCR; TCRdb has only the in-frame clones, and not every one. The table lists more than 95,000 clones, roughly 80% of them singletons. V gene TRBV27 combines with J gene TRBJ2-7, with 11 positions matching TRBD2. The clonotype was recovered from a human donor with glioblastoma. The sequencing used blood, collected before dendritic cell vaccination. In DNA form, the CDR3 reads TGTGCCAGCAGTCCTAAAACTAGCGGGGGTCCCTACGAGCAGTACTTC. Translation gives CASSPKTSGGPYEQYF.